The 3 T cell receptor beta chains in this list originate from one sample, sequenced in a study. Using its own MiXCR run on the RT-PCR reads, TCRdb lists one record per CDR3 protein. The sample includes more than 600,000 distinct CDR3 sequences, 11% to 15% of them seen just once. Sample: memory CD4+ T cells from blood. The receptor set was obtained from a female donor in good health, serving as a healthy control.

This sequence joins TRBV7-2 and TRBJ1-3, with D uncertain. The germline CDR1 and CDR2 sequences are SGHTA and FQGNSA. V lost 7 bases and J 1 base, leaving 8 bases between the germline ends. There are 13 residues in the CDR3. CDR3 coding DNA: TGTGCCAGCACGCGTTTTTCTGGAAACACCATATATTTT. This encodes CASTRFSGNTIYF.

The chain combines TRBV7-2 with TRBJ2-1; 9 bases map to TRBD2. The CDR3 length is 15 residues. Germline V gene sequence: CDR1 SGHTA, CDR2 FQGNSA. V lost 5 bases to trimming and J lost 15 bases; unmatched junction nucleotides: 17. CDR3 amino acids: CASSGPRASGTARFF. CDR3 sequence (DNA): TGTGCCAGCAGCGGACCCCGGGCTAGCGGGACGGCGCGGTTCTTC.

This clonotype turned up a few times. The chain recombines TRBV18 with TRBJ2-3; D remains ambiguous. The CDR3 covers 13 residues. The germline V gene encodes CDR1 KGHSH and CDR2 LQKENI. Trimming cost V 4 bases and J 2 bases, with 7 bases left between them. The CDR3 DNA reads as TGTGCCAGCTCACGGTATAACACAGATACGCAGTATTTT. As protein: CASSRYNTDTQYF. The whole variable domain, remainder taken from reference TRBV18 and TRBJ2-3, is NAGVMQNPRHLVRRRGQEARLRCSPMKGHSHVYWYRQLPEEGLKFMVYLQKENIIDESGMPKERFSAEFPKEGPSILRIQQVVRGDSAAYFCASSRYNTDTQYFGPGTRLTVL.